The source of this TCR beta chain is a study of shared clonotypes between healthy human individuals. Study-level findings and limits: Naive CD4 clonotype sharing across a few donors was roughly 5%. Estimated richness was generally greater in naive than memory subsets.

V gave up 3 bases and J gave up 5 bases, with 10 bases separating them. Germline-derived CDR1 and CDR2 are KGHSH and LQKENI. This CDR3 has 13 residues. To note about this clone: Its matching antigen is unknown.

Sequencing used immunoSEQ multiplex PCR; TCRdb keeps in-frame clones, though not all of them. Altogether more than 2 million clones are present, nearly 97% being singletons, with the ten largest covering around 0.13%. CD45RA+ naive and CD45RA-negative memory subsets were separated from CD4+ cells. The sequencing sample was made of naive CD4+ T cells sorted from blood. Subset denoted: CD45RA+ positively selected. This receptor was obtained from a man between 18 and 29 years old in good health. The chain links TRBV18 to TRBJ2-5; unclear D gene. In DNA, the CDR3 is TGTGCCAGCTCACCTGGAGCTCGGGAGACCCAGTACTTC. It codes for CASSPGARETQYF.